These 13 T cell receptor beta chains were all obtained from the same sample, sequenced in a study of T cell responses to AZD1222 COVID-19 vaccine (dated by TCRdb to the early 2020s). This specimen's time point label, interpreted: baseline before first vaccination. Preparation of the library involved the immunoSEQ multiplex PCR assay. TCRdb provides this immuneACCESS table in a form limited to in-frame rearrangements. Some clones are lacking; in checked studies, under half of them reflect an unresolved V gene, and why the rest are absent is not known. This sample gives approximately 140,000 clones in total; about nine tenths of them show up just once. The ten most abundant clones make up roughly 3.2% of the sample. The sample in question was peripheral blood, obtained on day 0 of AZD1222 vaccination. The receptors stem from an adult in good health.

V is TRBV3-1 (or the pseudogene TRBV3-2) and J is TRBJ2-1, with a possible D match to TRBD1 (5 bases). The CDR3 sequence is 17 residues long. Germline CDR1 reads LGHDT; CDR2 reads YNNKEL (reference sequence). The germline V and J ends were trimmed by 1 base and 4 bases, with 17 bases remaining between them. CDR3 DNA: TGTGCCAGCAGCCAAGGGGTTTCGTGGGGCGGTTACAATGAGCAGTTCTTC. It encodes CASSQGVSWGGYNEQFF.

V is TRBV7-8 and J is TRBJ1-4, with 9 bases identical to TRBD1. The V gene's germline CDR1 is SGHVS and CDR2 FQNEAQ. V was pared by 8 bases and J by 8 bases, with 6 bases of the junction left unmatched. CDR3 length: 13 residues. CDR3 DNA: TGTGCCAGCGGCGGGACAGGGTACGAAAAACTGTTTTTT. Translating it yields CASGGTGYEKLFF.

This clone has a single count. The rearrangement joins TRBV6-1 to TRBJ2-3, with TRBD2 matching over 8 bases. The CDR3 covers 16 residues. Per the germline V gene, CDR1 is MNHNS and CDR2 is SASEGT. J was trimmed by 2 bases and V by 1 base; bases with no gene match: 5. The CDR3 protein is CASSEGGAGATDTQYF. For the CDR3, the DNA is TGTGCCAGCAGTGAAGGAGGAGCGGGAGCCACAGATACGCAGTATTTT.

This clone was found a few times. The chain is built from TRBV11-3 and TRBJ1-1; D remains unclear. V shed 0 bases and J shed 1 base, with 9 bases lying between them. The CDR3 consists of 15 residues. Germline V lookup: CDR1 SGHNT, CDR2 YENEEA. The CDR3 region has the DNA TGTGCCAGCAGCTTAGAAAGGGAAGGGAACACTGAAGCTTTCTTT. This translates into CASSLEREGNTEAFF.

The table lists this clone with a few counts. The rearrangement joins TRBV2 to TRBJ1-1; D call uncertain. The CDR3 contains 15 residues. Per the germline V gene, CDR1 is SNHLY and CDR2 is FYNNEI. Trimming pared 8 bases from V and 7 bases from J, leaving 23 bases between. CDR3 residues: CASGQEPGRFLEAFF. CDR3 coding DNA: TGTGCCAGCGGTCAGGAGCCCGGCAGATTCCTTGAAGCTTTCTTT.

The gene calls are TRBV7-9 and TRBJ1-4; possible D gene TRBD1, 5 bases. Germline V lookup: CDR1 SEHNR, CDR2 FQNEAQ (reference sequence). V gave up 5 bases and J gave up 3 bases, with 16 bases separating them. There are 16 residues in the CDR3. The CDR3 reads CASSTTQGRANEKLFF. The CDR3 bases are TGTGCCAGCAGCACTACTCAGGGTCGGGCTAATGAAAAACTGTTTTTT.

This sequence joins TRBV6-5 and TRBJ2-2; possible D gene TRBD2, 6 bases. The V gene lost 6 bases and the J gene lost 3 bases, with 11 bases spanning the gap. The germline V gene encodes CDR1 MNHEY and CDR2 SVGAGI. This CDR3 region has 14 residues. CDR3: CASRETGDTGELFF. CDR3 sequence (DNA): TGTGCCAGCAGAGAGACGGGAGACACCGGGGAGCTGTTTTTT.

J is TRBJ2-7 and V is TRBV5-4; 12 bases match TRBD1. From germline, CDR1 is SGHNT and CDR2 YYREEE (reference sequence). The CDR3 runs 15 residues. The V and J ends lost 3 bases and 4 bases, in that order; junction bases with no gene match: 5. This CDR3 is CASSWGQGAVYEQYF. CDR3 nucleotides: TGTGCCAGCAGCTGGGGACAGGGGGCGGTGTACGAGCAGTACTTC.

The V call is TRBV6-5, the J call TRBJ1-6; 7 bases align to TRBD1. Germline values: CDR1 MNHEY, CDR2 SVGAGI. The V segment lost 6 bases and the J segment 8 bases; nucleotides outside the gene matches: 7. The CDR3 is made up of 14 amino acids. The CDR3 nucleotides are TGTGCCAGCAGAACGGGACAGTATTATTCACCCCTCCACTTT. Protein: CASRTGQYYSPLHF.

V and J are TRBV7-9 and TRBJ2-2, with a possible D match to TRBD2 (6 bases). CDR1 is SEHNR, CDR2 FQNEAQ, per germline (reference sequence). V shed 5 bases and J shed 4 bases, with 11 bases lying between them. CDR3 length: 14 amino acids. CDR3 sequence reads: CASSTGGSTGELFF. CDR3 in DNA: TGTGCCAGCAGCACCGGGGGTTCCACCGGGGAGCTGTTTTTT.

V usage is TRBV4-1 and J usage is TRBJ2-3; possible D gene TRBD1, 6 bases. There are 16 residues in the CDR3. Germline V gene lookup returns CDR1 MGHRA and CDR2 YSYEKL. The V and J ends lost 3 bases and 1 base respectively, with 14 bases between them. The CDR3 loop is CASSHLGAGGTDTQYF. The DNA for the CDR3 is TGCGCCAGCAGCCATTTGGGGGCCGGTGGCACAGATACGCAGTATTTT.

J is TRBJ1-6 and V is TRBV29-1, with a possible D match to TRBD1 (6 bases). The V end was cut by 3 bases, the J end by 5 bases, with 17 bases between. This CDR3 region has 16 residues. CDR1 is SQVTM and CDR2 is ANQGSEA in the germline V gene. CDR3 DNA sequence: TGCAGCGTTGATAGGCGGGGGGACACCCATAATTCACCCCTCCACTTT. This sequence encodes CSVDRRGDTHNSPLHF.

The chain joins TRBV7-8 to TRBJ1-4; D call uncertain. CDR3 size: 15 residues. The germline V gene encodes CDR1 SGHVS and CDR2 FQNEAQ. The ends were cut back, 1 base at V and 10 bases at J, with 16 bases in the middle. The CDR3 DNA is TGTGCCAGCAGCTTAGAGGGTGCGATGAGTGCAAAACTGTTTTTT. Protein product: CASSLEGAMSAKLFF.